This T cell receptor beta chain derives from a study of regulatory T cells in long-lasting Graves disease. Researchers made TCR beta libraries by using iRepertoire HTBI primers and running Arm-PCR on CDR3 regions. MiXCR was run by TCRdb on the multiplex PCR reads, yielding one entry per CDR3 protein. The sample holds about 610,000 distinct CDR3 sequences, about 15% seen once. Study results and caveats: Persistent-disease Graves' patients showed less TCR diversity than new cases.

This clonotype was seen at least ten times. Its antigen is not identified. Time point meaning: newly diagnosed GD, antithyroid drugs for less than 3 months. Preparation of the TCR library used RNA extracted from PBMCs. EDTA tubes received around 9.9 milliliters of collected peripheral blood. V was clipped by 4 bases and J by 4 bases, with 7 bases between them. The germline gives CDR1 MNHNS, CDR2 SASEGT. CDR3 length: 12 residues. The sample was also linked to a second study, of T cells in Graves' hyperthyroidism and ophthalmopathy. In that study: Ophthalmopathy prediction by the model preceded onset by a median roughly 6 months.

Source: peripheral blood mononuclear cells (PBMCs), taken at new diagnosis, from a patient treated with antithyroid drugs. The chain couples TRBV6-1 to TRBJ1-1; the D is unclear. The sequence came from a man between 18 and 35 years old with Graves disease. CDR3 in amino acids: CASSGPGTEAFF. The CDR3 DNA sequence: TGTGCCAGCAGTGGGCCGGGCACTGAAGCTTTCTTT.